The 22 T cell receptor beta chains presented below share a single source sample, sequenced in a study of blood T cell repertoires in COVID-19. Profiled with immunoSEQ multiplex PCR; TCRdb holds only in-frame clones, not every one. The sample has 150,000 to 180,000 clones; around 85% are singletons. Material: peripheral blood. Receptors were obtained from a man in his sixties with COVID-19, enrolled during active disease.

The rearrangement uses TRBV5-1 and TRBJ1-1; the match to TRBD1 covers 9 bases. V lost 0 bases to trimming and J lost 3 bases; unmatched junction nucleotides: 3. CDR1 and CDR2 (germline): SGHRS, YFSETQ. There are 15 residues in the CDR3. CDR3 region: CASSLGDRVDTEAFF. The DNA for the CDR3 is TGCGCCAGCAGCTTGGGGGACAGGGTAGACACTGAAGCTTTCTTT.

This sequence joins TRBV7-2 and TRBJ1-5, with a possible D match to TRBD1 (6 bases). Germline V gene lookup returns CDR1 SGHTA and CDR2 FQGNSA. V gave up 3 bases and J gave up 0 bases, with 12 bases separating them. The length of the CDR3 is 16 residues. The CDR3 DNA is TGTGCCAGCAGCTTGGGGGCCCAGGGTAGCAATCAGCCCCAGCATTTT. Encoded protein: CASSLGAQGSNQPQHF. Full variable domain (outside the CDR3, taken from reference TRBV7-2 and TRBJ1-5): GAGVSQSPSNKVTEKGKDVELRCDPISGHTALYWYRQSLGQGLEFLIYFQGNSAPDKSGLPSDRFSAERTGGSVSTLTIQRTQQEDSAVYLCASSLGAQGSNQPQHFGDGTRLSIL.

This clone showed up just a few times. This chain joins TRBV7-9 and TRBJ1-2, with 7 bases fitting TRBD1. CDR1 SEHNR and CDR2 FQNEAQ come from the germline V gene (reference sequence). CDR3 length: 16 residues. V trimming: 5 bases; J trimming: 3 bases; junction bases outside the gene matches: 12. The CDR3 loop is CASSTFDRDGDYGYTF. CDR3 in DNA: TGTGCCAGCAGCACCTTCGACAGGGACGGAGACTATGGCTACACCTTC. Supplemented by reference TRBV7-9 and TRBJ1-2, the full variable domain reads DTGVSQNPRHKITKRGQNVTFRCDPISEHNRLYWYRQTLGQGPEFLTYFQNEAQLEKSRLLSDRFSAERPKGSFSTLEIQRTEQGDSAMYLCASSTFDRDGDYGYTFGSGTRLTVV.

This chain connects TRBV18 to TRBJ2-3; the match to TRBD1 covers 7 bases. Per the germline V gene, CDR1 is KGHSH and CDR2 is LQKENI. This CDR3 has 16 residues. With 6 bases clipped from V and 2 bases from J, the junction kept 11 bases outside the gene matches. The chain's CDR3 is CASSFRQGTSTDTQYF. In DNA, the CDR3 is TGTGCCAGCTCGTTTAGACAGGGAACTTCCACAGATACGCAGTATTTT. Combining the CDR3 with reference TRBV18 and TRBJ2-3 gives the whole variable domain NAGVMQNPRHLVRRRGQEARLRCSPMKGHSHVYWYRQLPEEGLKFMVYLQKENIIDESGMPKERFSAEFPKEGPSILRIQQVVRGDSAAYFCASSFRQGTSTDTQYFGPGTRLTVL.

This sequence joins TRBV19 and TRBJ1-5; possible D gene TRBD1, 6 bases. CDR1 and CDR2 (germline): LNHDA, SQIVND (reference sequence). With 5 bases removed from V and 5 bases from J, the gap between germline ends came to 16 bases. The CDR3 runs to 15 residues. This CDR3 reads CASSDPQGVYQPQHF. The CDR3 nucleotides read TGTGCCAGTAGTGACCCACAGGGAGTCTATCAGCCCCAGCATTTT.

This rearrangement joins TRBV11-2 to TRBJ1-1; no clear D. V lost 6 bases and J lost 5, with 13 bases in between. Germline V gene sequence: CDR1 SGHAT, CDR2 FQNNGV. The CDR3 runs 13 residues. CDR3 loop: CASRVSWETEAFF. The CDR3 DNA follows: TGTGCCAGCAGGGTTTCGTGGGAGACTGAAGCTTTCTTT.

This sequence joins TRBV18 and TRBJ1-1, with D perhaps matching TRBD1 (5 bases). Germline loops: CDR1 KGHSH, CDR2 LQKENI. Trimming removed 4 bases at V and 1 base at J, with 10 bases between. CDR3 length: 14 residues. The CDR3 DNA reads TGTGCCAGCTCACGGGCGGGGCAGAACACTGAAGCTTTCTTT. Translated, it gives CASSRAGQNTEAFF.

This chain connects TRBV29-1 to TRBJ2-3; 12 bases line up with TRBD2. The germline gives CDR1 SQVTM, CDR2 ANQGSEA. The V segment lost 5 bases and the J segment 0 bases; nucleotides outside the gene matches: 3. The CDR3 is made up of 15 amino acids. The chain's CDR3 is CSVKGTSGSTDTQYF. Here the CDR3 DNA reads TGCAGCGTTAAGGGGACTAGCGGGAGCACAGATACGCAGTATTTT.

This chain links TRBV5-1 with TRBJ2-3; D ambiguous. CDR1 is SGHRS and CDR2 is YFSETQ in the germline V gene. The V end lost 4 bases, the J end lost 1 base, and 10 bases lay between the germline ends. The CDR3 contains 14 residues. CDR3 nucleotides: TGCGCCAGCAGCCCAAATCCGGGCACAGATACGCAGTATTTT. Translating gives CASSPNPGTDTQYF.

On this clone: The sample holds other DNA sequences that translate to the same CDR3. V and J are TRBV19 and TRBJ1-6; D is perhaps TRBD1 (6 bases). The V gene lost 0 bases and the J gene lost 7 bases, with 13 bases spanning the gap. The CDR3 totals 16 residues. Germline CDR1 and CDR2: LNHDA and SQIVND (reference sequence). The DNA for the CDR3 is TGTGCCAGTAGTATAGATCGTCAGGGGTCGAATTCACCCCTCCACTTT. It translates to CASSIDRQGSNSPLHF.

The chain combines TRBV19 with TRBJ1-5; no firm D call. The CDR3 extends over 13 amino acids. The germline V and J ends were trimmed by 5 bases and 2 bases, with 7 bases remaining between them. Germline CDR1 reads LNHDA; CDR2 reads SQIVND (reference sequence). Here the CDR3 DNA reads TGTGCCAGTAGTTATACAGGCAATCAGCCCCAGCATTTT. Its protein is CASSYTGNQPQHF. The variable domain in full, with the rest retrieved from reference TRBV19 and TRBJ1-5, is DGGITQSPKYLFRKEGQNVTLSCEQNLNHDAMYWYRQDPGQGLRLIYYSQIVNDFQKGDIAEGYSVSREKKESFPLTVTSAQKNPTAFYLCASSYTGNQPQHFGDGTRLSIL.

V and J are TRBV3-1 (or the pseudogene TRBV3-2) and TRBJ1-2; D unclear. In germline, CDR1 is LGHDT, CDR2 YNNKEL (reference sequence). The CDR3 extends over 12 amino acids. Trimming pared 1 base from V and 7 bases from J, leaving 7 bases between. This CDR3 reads CASSQGSLGYTF. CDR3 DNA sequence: TGTGCCAGCAGCCAAGGTTCTCTTGGCTACACCTTC.

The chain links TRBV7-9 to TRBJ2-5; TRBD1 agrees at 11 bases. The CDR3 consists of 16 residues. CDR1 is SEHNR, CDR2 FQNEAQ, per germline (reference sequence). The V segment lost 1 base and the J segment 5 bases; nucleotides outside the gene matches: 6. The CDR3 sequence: CASSLGGTGGGETQYF. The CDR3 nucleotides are TGTGCCAGCAGCTTAGGCGGGACAGGGGGAGGTGAGACCCAGTACTTC.

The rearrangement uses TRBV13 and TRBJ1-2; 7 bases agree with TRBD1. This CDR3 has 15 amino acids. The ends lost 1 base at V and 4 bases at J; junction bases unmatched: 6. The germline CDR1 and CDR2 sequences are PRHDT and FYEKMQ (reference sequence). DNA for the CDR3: TGTGCCAGCAGCTTAGCGGAGACAGGGCCCTATGGCTACACCTTC. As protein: CASSLAETGPYGYTF.

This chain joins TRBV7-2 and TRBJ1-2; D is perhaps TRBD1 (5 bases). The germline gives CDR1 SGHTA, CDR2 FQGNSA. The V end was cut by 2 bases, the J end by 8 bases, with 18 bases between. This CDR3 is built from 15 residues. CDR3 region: CASSLSFSGVGGYTF. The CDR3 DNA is TGTGCCAGCAGCTTATCGTTTTCGGGGGTGGGAGGCTACACCTTC.

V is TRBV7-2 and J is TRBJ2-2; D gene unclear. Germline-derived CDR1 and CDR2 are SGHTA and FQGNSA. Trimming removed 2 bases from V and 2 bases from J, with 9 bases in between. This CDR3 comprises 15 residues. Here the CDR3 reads CASSLSYSNTGELFF. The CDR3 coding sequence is TGTGCCAGCAGCTTAAGTTACAGCAACACCGGGGAGCTGTTTTTT.

The CDR3 DNA sequence: TGTGCCAGCAGTCGCCCAGCGGGTGGGACGCAGTATTTT. Protein: CASSRPAGGTQYF. V is TRBV6-2 or TRBV6-3 and J is TRBJ2-3, with D maybe TRBD2 (6 bases). CDR1 is MNHEY, CDR2 SVGEGT, per germline. V shed 5 bases and J shed 9 bases, with 15 bases lying between them. This CDR3 has 13 amino acids.

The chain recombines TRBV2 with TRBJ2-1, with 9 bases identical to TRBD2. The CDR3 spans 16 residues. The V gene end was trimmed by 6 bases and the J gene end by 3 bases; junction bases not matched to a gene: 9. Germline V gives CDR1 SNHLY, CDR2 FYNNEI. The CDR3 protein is CASRTASGISYNEQFF. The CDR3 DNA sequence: TGTGCCAGCAGGACCGCTAGCGGGATAAGCTACAATGAGCAGTTCTTC.

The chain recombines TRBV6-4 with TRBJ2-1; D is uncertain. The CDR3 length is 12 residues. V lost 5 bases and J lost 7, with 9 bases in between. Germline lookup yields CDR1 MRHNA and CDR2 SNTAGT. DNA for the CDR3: TGTGCCAGCAGTAAGCCCGCGAATGAGCAGTTCTTC. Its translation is CASSKPANEQFF.

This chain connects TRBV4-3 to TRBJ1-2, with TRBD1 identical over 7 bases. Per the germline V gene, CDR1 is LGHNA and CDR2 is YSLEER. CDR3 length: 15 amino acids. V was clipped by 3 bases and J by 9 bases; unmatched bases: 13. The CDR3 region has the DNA TGCGCCAGCAGCCACGCCGGAGGGGGCGGGATGAGCTACACCTTC. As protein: CASSHAGGGGMSYTF.

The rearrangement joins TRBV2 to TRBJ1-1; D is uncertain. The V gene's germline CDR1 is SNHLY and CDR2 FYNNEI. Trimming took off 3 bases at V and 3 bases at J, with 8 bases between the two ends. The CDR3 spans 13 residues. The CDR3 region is CASSDIWHTEAFF. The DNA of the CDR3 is TGTGCCAGCAGTGACATCTGGCACACTGAAGCTTTCTTT.

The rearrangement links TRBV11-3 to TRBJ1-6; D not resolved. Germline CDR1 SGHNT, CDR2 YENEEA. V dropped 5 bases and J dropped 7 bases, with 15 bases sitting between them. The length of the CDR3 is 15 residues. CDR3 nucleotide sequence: TGTGCCAGCAGCCAGCCCCAGGCTTTAAATTCACCCCTCCACTTT. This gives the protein CASSQPQALNSPLHF.